A selection of T cell receptor beta chains follows, all from one sample in a study of T cell changes during pregnancy in multiple sclerosis. The data were produced by immunoSEQ multiplex PCR, yet TCRdb's version contains in-frame clones alone and is incomplete. The data hold 99,000 or so clones, with 93% observed a single time. This specimen consisted of peripheral blood, obtained after pregnancy. The source is a female donor with multiple sclerosis, enrolled in a pregnancy study. Both conserved end residues are part of each CDR3. The D gene is left open where the match is weak. The size field is filled for only some rows; it gives once, few, many or a size class.

v_call,clone_size,d_call,cdr3_length,j_call,cdr3_nt,cdr3_aa
TRBV21-1,-,-,19,TRBJ2-1,TGTGCCAGCAGCAAAGATAATCTAGCGGGGGTGGGGTCAAACAATGAGCAGTTCTTC,CASSKDNLAGVGSNNEQFF
TRBV6-1,-,TRBD1,14,TRBJ1-5,TGTGCCAGCAGTGGGACAGGGGGCAATCAGCCCCAGCATTTT,CASSGTGGNQPQHF
TRBV9,-,TRBD1,14,TRBJ2-7,TGTGCCAGCAGCGTAGGACAGGGTAGTCGCGAGCAGTACTTC,CASSVGQGSREQYF
TRBV4-1,-,TRBD2,16,TRBJ2-1,TGCGCCAGCAGCCAAGATGCGGGAGGGTGGGGGAATGAGCAGTTCTTC,CASSQDAGGWGNEQFF
TRBV5-1,-,TRBD1,14,TRBJ2-3,TGCGCCAGCAGACGGGGACAGGGAACAGATACGCAGTATTTT,CASRRGQGTDTQYF
TRBV7-9,-,-,16,TRBJ2-7,TGTGCCAGCAGCTCCCCCGCGGACTTAAGCTCCTACGAGCAGTACTTC,CASSSPADLSSYEQYF
TRBV4-1,-,-,15,TRBJ1-4,TGCGCCAGCAGCCAGCCACCGGGAGGTGGTGAAAAACTGTTTTTT,CASSQPPGGGEKLFF
TRBV5-4,-,TRBD1,15,TRBJ1-2,TGTGCCAGCAGCGACCTAAGACAGGGGGGGATTGGCTACACCTTC,CASSDLRQGGIGYTF
TRBV30,few,-,12,TRBJ1-4,TGTGCCTGGAGTGTACGCGGGGGAAAACTGTTTTTT,CAWSVRGGKLFF
TRBV7-9,-,-,14,TRBJ2-3,TGTGCCAGCAGCATTTCACAGAGCACAGATACGCAGTATTTT,CASSISQSTDTQYF
TRBV11-2,-,-,17,TRBJ2-1,TGTGCCAGCAGCTTAGAGACAGCGGGCCGGGCCTACAATGAGCAGTTCTTC,CASSLETAGRAYNEQFF
TRBV29-1,-,-,12,TRBJ1-2,TGCAGCGTTGAGGGAGGTCAAGGGGGCTACACCTTC,CSVEGGQGGYTF
TRBV19,once,TRBD1,16,TRBJ2-2,TGTGCCAGTAGTATCAGGGGGTCGTTGAACACCGGGGAGCTGTTTTTT,CASSIRGSLNTGELFF
TRBV19,-,TRBD1,12,TRBJ2-7,TGTGCCAGTAGTGCAAGCACAGGGGGCCAGTACTTC,CASSASTGGQYF
TRBV28,-,TRBD1,15,TRBJ2-7,TGTGCCAGCACCACAGGGGGACCGACCTCCTACGAGCAGTACTTC,CASTTGGPTSYEQYF
TRBV5-1,-,TRBD1,13,TRBJ1-1,TGCGCCAGCAGCCTGACAGGGGGGACTGAAGCTTTCTTT,CASSLTGGTEAFF
TRBV6-5,once,-,15,TRBJ2-1,TGTGCCAGCAGACAACAGGGTGGGGTCTACAATGAGCAGTTCTTC,CASRQQGGVYNEQFF
TRBV27,-,TRBD1,16,TRBJ1-2,TGTGCCAGCAGTAACCGGGACAGGGTTTATCCCTATGGCTACACCTTC,CASSNRDRVYPYGYTF
TRBV19,-,TRBD1,14,TRBJ1-1,TGTGCCAGCAAGAGGGACAGGGTGAACACTGAAGCTTTCTTT,CASKRDRVNTEAFF
TRBV29-1,-,TRBD1,14,TRBJ2-7,TGCAGCGTTGAATTTCGGGCAGGGGGCTACGAGCAGTACTTC,CSVEFRAGGYEQYF
TRBV18,-,-,15,TRBJ2-2,TGTGCCAGCTCACCACCGGCCTTTCAAGTCGGGGAGCTGTTTTTT,CASSPPAFQVGELFF
TRBV19,-,-,13,TRBJ1-5,TGTGCCAGTAGTTGGACAGTTCATCAGCCCCAGCATTTT,CASSWTVHQPQHF
TRBV10-3,-,TRBD2,15,TRBJ2-5,TGTGCCATCAGTGGACTAGCGGGAGGGCCTGAGACCCAGTACTTC,CAISGLAGGPETQYF
TRBV19,-,TRBD1,15,TRBJ1-5,TGTGCCAGTATAGGGACAGGGGGCTCCAATCAGCCCCAGCATTTT,CASIGTGGSNQPQHF
TRBV15,-,TRBD1,15,TRBJ2-7,TGTGCCACCAGCGGGCCCGGGACAGGGGGCCCCGAGCAGTACTTC,CATSGPGTGGPEQYF
TRBV2,-,-,15,TRBJ1-1,TGTGCCAGCAGTAAGAGACAGGCCTCGAACACTGAAGCTTTCTTT,CASSKRQASNTEAFF
TRBV5-5,once,TRBD1,17,TRBJ1-2,TGTGCCAGCAGAACCGGGACAGGGGGCCTAGGGGTATATGGCTACACCTTC,CASRTGTGGLGVYGYTF
TRBV13,-,TRBD1,14,TRBJ2-7,TGTGCCAGCAGCTTACGGGACAGGGACTACGAGCAGTACTTC,CASSLRDRDYEQYF
TRBV5-4,-,TRBD1,13,TRBJ1-2,TGTGCCAGCAGCCTACAGGGGGCTGGGGGCTACACCTTC,CASSLQGAGGYTF
TRBV28,-,TRBD1,14,TRBJ1-4,TGTGCCAGCAGCAAACAGGGGAATAATGAAAAACTGTTTTTT,CASSKQGNNEKLFF
TRBV5-6,-,TRBD2,15,TRBJ2-1,TGTGCCAGCAGAGTCGGGGGGAGCTCCTACAATGAGCAGTTCTTC,CASRVGGSSYNEQFF
TRBV27,-,-,18,TRBJ2-5,TGTGCCAGCAGTCCTGCCGGAGTAGGGTCTGGGAGCCAAGAGACCCAGTACTTC,CASSPAGVGSGSQETQYF
TRBV19,few,TRBD1,15,TRBJ1-5,TGTGCCAGTAGTATCGGACAGGGGGCAGGTCAGCCCCAGCATTTT,CASSIGQGAGQPQHF
TRBV7-9,few,TRBD1,17,TRBJ2-7,TGTGCCAGCAGCTTAGCCGGGACAGGAGGGATTTCCTACGAGCAGTACTTC,CASSLAGTGGISYEQYF
TRBV27,-,TRBD1,13,TRBJ2-5,TGTGCCAGCAGGCGACAGGGGGCAGAGACCCAGTACTTC,CASRRQGAETQYF
TRBV5-6,-,TRBD2,17,TRBJ2-7,TGTGCCAGCAGCCGCCTCTGGAGCGGGAGGGGACTGGGCGAGCAGTACTTC,CASSRLWSGRGLGEQYF
TRBV19,-,TRBD1,15,TRBJ2-3,TGTGCCAGTAGTGCACTGACAGGGGTGGGAGATACGCAGTATTTT,CASSALTGVGDTQYF
TRBV30,-,-,15,TRBJ2-1,TGTGCCTGGAGTCCCCGAGGGCTAGTAGGCAATGAGCAGTTCTTC,CAWSPRGLVGNEQFF
TRBV7-3,-,TRBD2,15,TRBJ2-1,TGTGCCAGCAGCCCCACTAGCGGGCCCTACAATGAGCAGTTCTTC,CASSPTSGPYNEQFF
TRBV7-3,-,-,15,TRBJ2-7,TGTGCCAGCAGCTTAAATGGGGACACTGCCTACGAGCAGTACTTC,CASSLNGDTAYEQYF
TRBV11-1,-,-,14,TRBJ2-7,TGTGCCAGCAGCCCTTCAGGATGGGGCCACGAGCAGTACTTC,CASSPSGWGHEQYF
TRBV30,-,TRBD1,13,TRBJ1-5,TGTGCCTGGAGGCAAGACAGGGGTCAGCCCCAGCATTTT,CAWRQDRGQPQHF
TRBV7-9,-,TRBD1,14,TRBJ1-4,TGTGCCAGCAGGGCAGGGGGCCTGAGGGAAAAACTGTTTTTT,CASRAGGLREKLFF
TRBV28,-,-,15,TRBJ2-3,TGTGCCAGCAGTTCCCAGCGGGTTAGCACAGATACGCAGTATTTT,CASSSQRVSTDTQYF
TRBV6-5,-,TRBD1,13,TRBJ2-7,TGTGCCAGCAGTGCCGGGACAGGGTACGAGCAGTACTTC,CASSAGTGYEQYF
TRBV10-1,-,TRBD2,17,TRBJ2-3,TGCGCCAGCAGCCGACTAGCGGGAGCTCGGGGCACAGATACGCAGTATTTT,CASSRLAGARGTDTQYF
TRBV11-2,-,TRBD1,19,TRBJ2-4,TGTGCCAGCAGCTCGGGACAGAGAACCACGTCCGAAGCCAAAAACATTCAGTACTTC,CASSSGQRTTSEAKNIQYF